Here is one TCR beta chain with its context. Its specificity is unknown. Naive CD8 cells comprised CD45RO-negative, CCR7-positively selected cells, excluding terminally differentiated effector memory CD45RA+ cells. Germline assignment: CDR1 SQVTM and CDR2 ANQGSEA. Losses at the gene ends were 5 bases for V and 3 bases for J; bases not matched to a gene: 4. The length of the CDR3 is 13 residues. At a deep level, the assay was run. Only in-frame clones appear in the TCRdb table, and some are missing; sequencing was by immunoSEQ multiplex PCR. The table lists about 2.2 million clones, 85% to 95% of them singletons. The sample is drawn from a study of shared clonotypes between healthy human individuals. On the study more broadly: Donors consisted of two women and a few men between 18 and 49. Plates per donor: three CD4 naive, three CD4 memory, two CD8 naive, one CD8 memory.

Points from the study as a whole: Among the subsets, naive ones generally showed larger estimated richness than memory ones.

Sequenced material: naive CD8+ T cells from PBMCs. The chain joins TRBV29-1 to TRBJ2-1; 7 nucleotides match TRBD2. This TCR derives from a man younger than 30 in good health. Some clones in this sample may be carry-over from other donors' samples. CDR3 coding DNA: TGCAGCGTTAACCTAGCGGACTACAATGAGCAGTTCTTC. The encoded protein is CSVNLADYNEQFF.